This T cell receptor (beta chain) was identified during a study of response to subunit inactivated influenza vaccine. Via MiXCR, TCRdb re-called the RT-PCR reads, giving one row per CDR3 protein. The sample carries 700,000 to 900,000 distinct CDR3 sequences, approximately 21% recorded once. The sequence was obtained from a man aged 45-65 years who received an inactivated influenza vaccine. The source material was PBMCs from blood, sampled more than 4 days after vaccination.

CDR3 protein: CASRSRRYEQYF. The CDR3 DNA is TGTGCCAGCAGATCCAGGCGGTACGAGCAGTACTTC. The rearrangement links TRBV6-5 to TRBJ2-7; D gene unclear. This CDR3 is built from 12 residues. CDR1 MNHEY and CDR2 SVGAGI come from the germline V gene. Trimming removed 6 bases from V and 4 bases from J, with 10 bases in between.